This TCR beta chain was documented in a study of preoperative IRX-2 immunotherapy in early breast cancer. The data were produced by immunoSEQ multiplex PCR, yet TCRdb's version contains in-frame clones alone and is incomplete. The table shows roughly 93,000 clones, with more than 80% occurring only once. The CDR3 length is 16 residues. V shed 6 bases, J shed 0 bases, and the junction held 7 bases outside the gene matches. Sample treatment: preoperative locoregional IRX-2 cytokine immunotherapy. Patients received preoperative, locoregional IRX-2 cytokine immunotherapy in a phase Ib study. This receptor was obtained from a human donor with breast cancer. The chain is built from TRBV23-1 and TRBJ1-3; 8 bases are a match to TRBD1. TRBV23-1 is given ORF status, its function remaining uncertain. The sample here was tumor tissue, taken after IRX-2 immunotherapy. CDR3 residues: CASSHPGQDSGNTIYF. As DNA, the CDR3 is TGCGCCAGCAGCCACCCGGGACAGGACTCTGGAAACACCATATATTTT.